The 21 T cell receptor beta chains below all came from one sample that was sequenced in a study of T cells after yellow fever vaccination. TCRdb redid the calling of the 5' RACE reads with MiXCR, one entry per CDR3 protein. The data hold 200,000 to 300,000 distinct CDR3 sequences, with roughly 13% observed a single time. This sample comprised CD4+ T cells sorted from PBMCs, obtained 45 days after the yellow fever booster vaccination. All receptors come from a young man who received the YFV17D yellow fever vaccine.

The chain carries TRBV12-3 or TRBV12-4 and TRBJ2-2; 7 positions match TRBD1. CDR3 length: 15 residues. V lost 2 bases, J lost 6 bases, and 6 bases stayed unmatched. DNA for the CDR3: TGTGCCAGCAGTTTAAGGTCAGGGGGTTCCGGGGAGCTGTTTTTT. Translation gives CASSLRSGGSGELFF.

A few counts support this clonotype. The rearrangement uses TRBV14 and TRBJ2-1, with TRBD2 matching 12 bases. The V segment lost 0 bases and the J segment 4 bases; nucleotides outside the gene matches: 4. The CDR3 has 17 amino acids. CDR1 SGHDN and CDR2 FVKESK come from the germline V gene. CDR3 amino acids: CASSQEVLAGGYNEQFF. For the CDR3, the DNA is TGTGCCAGCAGCCAAGAGGTCCTAGCGGGAGGGTACAATGAGCAGTTCTTC.

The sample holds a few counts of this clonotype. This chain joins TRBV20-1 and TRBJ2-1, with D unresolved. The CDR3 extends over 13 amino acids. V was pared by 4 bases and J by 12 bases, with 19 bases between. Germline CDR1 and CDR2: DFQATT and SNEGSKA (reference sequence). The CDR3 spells CSANSGPASVQFF. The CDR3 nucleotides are TGCAGTGCTAATTCCGGGCCTGCGAGCGTGCAGTTCTTC.

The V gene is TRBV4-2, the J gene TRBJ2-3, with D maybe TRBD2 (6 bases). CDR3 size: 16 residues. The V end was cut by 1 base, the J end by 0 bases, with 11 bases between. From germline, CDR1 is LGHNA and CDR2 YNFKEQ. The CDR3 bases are TGTGCCAGCAGCCAAGCGGGCGGGACGAGCACAGATACGCAGTATTTT. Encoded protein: CASSQAGGTSTDTQYF.

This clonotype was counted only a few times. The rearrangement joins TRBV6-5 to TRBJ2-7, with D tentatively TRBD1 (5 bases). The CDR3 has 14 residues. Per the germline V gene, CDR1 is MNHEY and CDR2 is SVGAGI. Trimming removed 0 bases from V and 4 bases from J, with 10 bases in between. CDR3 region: CASSYSQGRYEQYF. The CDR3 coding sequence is TGTGCCAGCAGTTACTCGCAGGGAAGGTACGAGCAGTACTTC.

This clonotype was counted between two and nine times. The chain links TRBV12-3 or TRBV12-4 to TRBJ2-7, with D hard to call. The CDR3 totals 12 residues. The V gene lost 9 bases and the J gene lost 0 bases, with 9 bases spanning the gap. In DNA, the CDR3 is TGTGCCAGTGCTCGGAGCTCCTACGAGCAGTACTTC. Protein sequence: CASARSSYEQYF.

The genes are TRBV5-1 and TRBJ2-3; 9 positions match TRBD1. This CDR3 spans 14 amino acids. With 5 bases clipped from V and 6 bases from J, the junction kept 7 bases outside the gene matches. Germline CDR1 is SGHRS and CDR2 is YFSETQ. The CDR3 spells CASRSGTGYDTQYF. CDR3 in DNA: TGCGCCAGCAGGTCCGGGACAGGGTACGATACGCAGTATTTT.

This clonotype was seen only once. As DNA, the CDR3 is TGCGCCAGCAGCCAACTACTAGCGGTGAACAATGAGCAGTTCTTC. Translated: CASSQLLAVNNEQFF. This chain connects TRBV4-3 to TRBJ2-1; 8 bases match TRBD2. In germline, CDR1 is LGHNA, CDR2 YSLEER. The CDR3 has 15 residues. The V and J ends lost 2 bases and 5 bases, in that order; junction bases with no gene match: 5.

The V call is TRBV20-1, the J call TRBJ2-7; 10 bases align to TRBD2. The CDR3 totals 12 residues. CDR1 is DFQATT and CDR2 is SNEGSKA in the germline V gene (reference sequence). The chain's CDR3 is CTSGRGLDEQYF. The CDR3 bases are TGCACTAGCGGGAGAGGTTTGGACGAGCAGTACTTC.

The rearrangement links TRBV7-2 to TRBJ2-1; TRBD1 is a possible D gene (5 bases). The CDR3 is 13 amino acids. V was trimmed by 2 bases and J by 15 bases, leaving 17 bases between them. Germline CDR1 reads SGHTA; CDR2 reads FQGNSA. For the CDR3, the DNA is TGTGCCAGCAGCTTAAGAACAGGCGAAAGGTGGTTCTTC. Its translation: CASSLRTGERWFF.

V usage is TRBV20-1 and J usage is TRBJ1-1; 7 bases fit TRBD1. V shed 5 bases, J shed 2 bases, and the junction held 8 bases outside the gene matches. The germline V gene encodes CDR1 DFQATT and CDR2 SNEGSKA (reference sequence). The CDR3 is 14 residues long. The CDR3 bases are TGCAGTGCTGGAGCAGGGGGGCCTAACACTGAAGCTTTCTTT. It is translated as CSAGAGGPNTEAFF.

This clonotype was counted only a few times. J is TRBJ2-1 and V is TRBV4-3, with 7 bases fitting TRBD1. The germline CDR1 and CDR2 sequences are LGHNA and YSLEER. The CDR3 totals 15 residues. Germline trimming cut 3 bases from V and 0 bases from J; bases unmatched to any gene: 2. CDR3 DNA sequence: TGCGCCAGCAGCCACGGGACAGCCTCCTACAATGAGCAGTTCTTC. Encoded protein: CASSHGTASYNEQFF.

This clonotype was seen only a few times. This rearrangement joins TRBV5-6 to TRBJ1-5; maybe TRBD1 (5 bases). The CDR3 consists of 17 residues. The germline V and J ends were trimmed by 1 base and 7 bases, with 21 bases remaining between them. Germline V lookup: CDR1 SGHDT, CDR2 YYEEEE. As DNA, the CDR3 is TGTGCCAGCAGCTTGAATGGGGCGCAGGGAAGTAAGCAGCCCCAGCATTTT. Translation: CASSLNGAQGSKQPQHF.

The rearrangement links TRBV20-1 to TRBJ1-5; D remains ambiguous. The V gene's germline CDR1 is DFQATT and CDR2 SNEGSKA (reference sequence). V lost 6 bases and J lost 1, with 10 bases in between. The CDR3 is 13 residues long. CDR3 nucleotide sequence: TGCAGTGCCACGTATGGGAGCAATCAGCCCCAGCATTTT. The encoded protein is CSATYGSNQPQHF.

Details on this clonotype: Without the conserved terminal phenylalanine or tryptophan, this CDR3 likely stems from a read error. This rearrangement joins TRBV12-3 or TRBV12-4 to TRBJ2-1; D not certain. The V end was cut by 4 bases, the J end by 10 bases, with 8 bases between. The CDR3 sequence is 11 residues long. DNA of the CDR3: TGTGCCAGCAGTTCCGGTGGGGAGCAGTTCTCC. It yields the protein CASSSGGEQFS.

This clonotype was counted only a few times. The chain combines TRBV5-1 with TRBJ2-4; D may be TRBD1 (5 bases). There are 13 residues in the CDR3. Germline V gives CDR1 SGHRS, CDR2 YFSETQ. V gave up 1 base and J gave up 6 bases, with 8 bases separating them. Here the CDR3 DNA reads TGCGCCAGCAGCTTGCTTGACAGAAACATTCAGTACTTC. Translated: CASSLLDRNIQYF.

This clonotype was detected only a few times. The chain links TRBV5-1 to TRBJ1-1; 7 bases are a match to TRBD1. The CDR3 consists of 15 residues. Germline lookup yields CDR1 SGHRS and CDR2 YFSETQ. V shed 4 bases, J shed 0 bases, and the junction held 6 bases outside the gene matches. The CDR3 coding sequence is TGCGCCAGCAGCCCTACAGGGGTCATGAACACTGAAGCTTTCTTT. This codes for CASSPTGVMNTEAFF.

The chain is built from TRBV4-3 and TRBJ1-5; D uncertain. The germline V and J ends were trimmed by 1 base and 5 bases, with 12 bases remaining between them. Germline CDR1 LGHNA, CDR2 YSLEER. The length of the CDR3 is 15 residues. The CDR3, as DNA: TGCGCCAGCAGCCAAGTAGCCAGCACTCATCAGCCCCAGCATTTT. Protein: CASSQVASTHQPQHF.

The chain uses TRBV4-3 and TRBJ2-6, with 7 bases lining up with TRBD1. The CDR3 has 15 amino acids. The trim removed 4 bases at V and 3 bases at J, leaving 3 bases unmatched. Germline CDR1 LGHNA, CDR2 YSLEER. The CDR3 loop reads CASSRQGDGANVLTF. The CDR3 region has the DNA TGCGCCAGCAGCCGTCAGGGGGATGGGGCCAACGTCCTGACTTTC.

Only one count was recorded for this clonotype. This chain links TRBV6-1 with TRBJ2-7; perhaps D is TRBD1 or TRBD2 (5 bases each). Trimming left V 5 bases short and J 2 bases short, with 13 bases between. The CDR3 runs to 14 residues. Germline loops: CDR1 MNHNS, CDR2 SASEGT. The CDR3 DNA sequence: TGTGCCAGCAGTAGCCGGGACGGCGCCTACGAGCAGTACTTC. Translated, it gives CASSSRDGAYEQYF.

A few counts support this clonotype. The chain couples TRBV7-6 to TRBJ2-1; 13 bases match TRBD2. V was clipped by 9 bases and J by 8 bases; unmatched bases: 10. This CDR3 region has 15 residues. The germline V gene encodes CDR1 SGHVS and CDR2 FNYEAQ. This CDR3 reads CARSLGTSGAHEQFF. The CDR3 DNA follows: TGTGCCAGAAGTTTGGGGACTAGCGGGGCTCATGAGCAGTTCTTC.